These 18 T cell receptor beta chains were all obtained from the same sample, sequenced in a study of blood T cell repertoires in COVID-19. Some clones are missing from TCRdb's copy, which holds only in-frame ones; the method was immunoSEQ multiplex PCR. The sample has about 440,000 clones, around 88% seen once. Sequencing was done on a sample of peripheral blood. These receptors all come from a woman in her forties or fifties with COVID-19, enrolled during active disease.

The chain has TRBV13 and TRBJ2-7; 8 bases fit TRBD1. V lost 4 bases, J lost 3 bases, and 5 bases stayed unmatched. There are 14 residues in the CDR3. Germline assignment: CDR1 PRHDT and CDR2 FYEKMQ (reference sequence). DNA for the CDR3: TGTGCCAGCAGCTCGGGACAGGCTCACTACGAGCAGTACTTC. Its protein product is CASSSGQAHYEQYF.

This clone was found a few times. The J gene is TRBJ2-3, the V gene TRBV28; D call uncertain. Germline CDR1 is MDHEN and CDR2 is SYDVKM. V lost 6 bases and J 2 bases, leaving 15 bases between the germline ends. The CDR3 is 15 residues long. This chain's CDR3 is CASSTFALVTDTQYF. DNA of the CDR3: TGTGCCAGCAGCACGTTCGCCCTAGTCACAGATACGCAGTATTTT.

V is TRBV6-1 and J is TRBJ2-1; weak D call: TRBD2 (5 bases). CDR3 size: 15 residues. The V end was cut by 0 bases, the J end by 8 bases, with 14 bases between. The germline CDR1 and CDR2 sequences are MNHNS and SASEGT. Here the CDR3 DNA reads TGTGCCAGCAGTGAAGCCGAGGGTCGTGGCTATGAGCAGTTCTTC. This codes for CASSEAEGRGYEQFF.

The DNA of the CDR3 is TGTGCCAGCAGCGCCTTAAGTCAAACCGGGATCTATGGCTACACCTTC. Protein: CASSALSQTGIYGYTF. J is TRBJ1-2 and V is TRBV9; no reliable D call. The CDR3 sequence is 16 residues long. Germline V gene sequence: CDR1 SGDLS, CDR2 YYNGEE. V lost 3 bases to trimming and J lost 4 bases, with 19 bases between them. Complete variable domain (other parts from reference TRBV9 and TRBJ1-2): DSGVTQTPKHLITATGQRVTLRCSPRSGDLSVYWYQQSLDQGLQFLIQYYNGEERAKGNILERFSAQQFPDLHSELNLSSLELGDSALYFCASSALSQTGIYGYTFGSGTRLTVV.

The rearrangement uses TRBV7-2 and TRBJ2-5, with TRBD2 as a possible D gene (5 bases). V lost 5 bases and J lost 5, with 18 bases in between. The CDR3 sequence is 15 residues long. From germline, CDR1 is SGHTA and CDR2 FQGNSA. The CDR3 spells CASSPDPSASETQYF. CDR3 coding DNA: TGTGCCAGCAGCCCCGACCCCTCGGCTAGCGAGACCCAGTACTTC. Complete variable domain (other parts from reference TRBV7-2 and TRBJ2-5): GAGVSQSPSNKVTEKGKDVELRCDPISGHTALYWYRQSLGQGLEFLIYFQGNSAPDKSGLPSDRFSAERTGGSVSTLTIQRTQQEDSAVYLCASSPDPSASETQYFGPGTRLLVL.

J is TRBJ2-1 and V is TRBV29-1; 7 bases agree with TRBD1. The length of the CDR3 is 14 residues. CDR1 and CDR2 from the germline V gene are SQVTM and ANQGSEA. V trimming: 7 bases; J trimming: 3 bases; junction bases outside the gene matches: 9. The CDR3 coding sequence is TGCAGCGGCCTCAGAGGGGGCGTCTACAATGAGCAGTTCTTC. Translation gives CSGLRGGVYNEQFF.

Of note for this clone: Additional DNA sequences in this sample encode the identical CDR3. The chain is built from TRBV3-1 (or the pseudogene TRBV3-2) and TRBJ2-7, with 10 bases aligning to TRBD1. Germline V gives CDR1 LGHDT, CDR2 YNNKEL (reference sequence). The CDR3 covers 14 residues. The junction had 7 bases not matched to a gene; V was cut back by 4 bases and J by 7 bases. The CDR3 sequence is CASSPRTGGSEQYF. The CDR3 DNA is TGTGCCAGCAGCCCAAGGACAGGGGGTAGTGAGCAGTACTTC.

The chain uses TRBV9 and TRBJ2-1; D remains unclear. Germline values: CDR1 SGDLS, CDR2 YYNGEE. The CDR3 spans 13 residues. V lost 5 bases to trimming and J lost 0 bases, with 6 bases between them. CDR3 loop: CASSLYSYNEQFF. The DNA of the CDR3 is TGTGCCAGCAGTTTGTACTCCTACAATGAGCAGTTCTTC.

V is TRBV14 and J is TRBJ2-7, with TRBD1 matching 7 bases. J gave up 7 bases and V 6 bases, and 15 bases lay outside the gene matches. This CDR3 region has 15 residues. Germline lookup yields CDR1 SGHDN and CDR2 FVKESK. The CDR3 region is CASSATERGPREQYF. In nucleotides, the CDR3 is TGTGCCAGCAGTGCGACCGAGAGGGGGCCGCGGGAGCAGTACTTC. The variable domain in full, with the rest retrieved from reference TRBV14 and TRBJ2-7, is EAGVTQFPSHSVIEKGQTVTLRCDPISGHDNLYWYRRVMGKEIKFLLHFVKESKQDESGMPNNRFLAERTGGTYSTLKVQPAELEDSGVYFCASSATERGPREQYFGPGTRLTVT.

The V gene is TRBV28, the J gene TRBJ1-5; 7 nucleotides agree with TRBD1. V was pared by 4 bases and J by 12 bases, with 15 bases of the junction left unmatched. The CDR3 runs 15 residues. Germline V gives CDR1 MDHEN, CDR2 SYDVKM. As DNA, the CDR3 is TGTGCCAGCAGTTCCCACCCCGACAGGGACGTAGTCCAGCATTTT. This encodes CASSSHPDRDVVQHF.

The J gene is TRBJ1-6, the V gene TRBV10-1; D possibly corresponds to TRBD1 (6 bases). The CDR3 is 14 residues long. Germline V gene data show CDR1 as WNHNN and CDR2 as SYGVQD (reference sequence). V lost 9 bases to trimming and J lost 9 bases, with 18 bases between them. The chain's CDR3 is CARTGPRPSSPLHF. The CDR3 nucleotides are TGCGCCAGGACAGGACCTAGACCTTCTTCACCCCTCCACTTT.

This clone was observed once. V and J are TRBV12-3 or TRBV12-4 and TRBJ1-3; D remains unclear. Trimming shortened V by 7 bases and J by 3 bases, and 7 bases separated the two germline ends. The length of the CDR3 is 12 residues. As DNA, the CDR3 is TGTGCCAGCATTTCTCTTGGAAACACCATATATTTT. Protein: CASISLGNTIYF.

This rearrangement joins TRBV9 to TRBJ1-2; D call uncertain. This CDR3 is built from 11 residues. V dropped 2 bases and J dropped 7 bases, with 6 bases sitting between them. Germline V gene sequence: CDR1 SGDLS, CDR2 YYNGEE. The chain's CDR3 is CASSVGFGYTF. CDR3 DNA: TGTGCCAGCAGCGTCGGTTTTGGCTACACCTTC.

This clone was counted a few times. The rearrangement joins TRBV30 to TRBJ1-1; tentative D call: TRBD1 (5 bases). The V end lost 5 bases, the J end lost 6 bases, and 13 bases lay between the germline ends. Germline loops: CDR1 GTSNPN, CDR2 SVGIG (reference sequence). The CDR3 consists of 12 residues. The CDR3 loop is CAWVGWGAEAFF. CDR3 nucleotide sequence: TGTGCCTGGGTTGGCTGGGGGGCTGAAGCTTTCTTT.

The chain combines TRBV9 with TRBJ2-6; D is undetermined. In germline, CDR1 is SGDLS, CDR2 YYNGEE. Trimming took 3 bases from V and 3 from J, leaving 13 bases between them. The CDR3 runs 16 residues. CDR3 DNA sequence: TGTGCCAGCAGCGGCCTCCTAGGCGGTGGGGCCAACGTCCTGACTTTC. This sequence encodes CASSGLLGGGANVLTF.

This chain joins TRBV3-1 (or the pseudogene TRBV3-2) and TRBJ2-3; perhaps TRBD2 as D (6 bases). Germline V lookup: CDR1 LGHDT, CDR2 YNNKEL (reference sequence). Between the trimmed V and J ends, which lost 4 bases and 1 base, there was a span of 12 bases. The CDR3 contains 15 residues. CDR3 nucleotides: TGTGCCAGCAGCCCGTTGGGCGGGGGCACAGATACGCAGTATTTT. This encodes CASSPLGGGTDTQYF.

V gene TRBV7-9 combines with J gene TRBJ2-7, with 7 bases that match TRBD2. J gave up 7 bases and V 1 base, and 10 bases lay outside the gene matches. CDR3 length: 15 amino acids. CDR1 is SEHNR, CDR2 FQNEAQ, per germline (reference sequence). CDR3 bases: TGTGCCAGCAGCTTAGAGTCTAGCGGACGTGGGGAGCAGTACTTC. It specifies CASSLESSGRGEQYF. The whole variable domain, remainder taken from reference TRBV7-9 and TRBJ2-7, is DTGVSQNPRHKITKRGQNVTFRCDPISEHNRLYWYRQTLGQGPEFLTYFQNEAQLEKSRLLSDRFSAERPKGSFSTLEIQRTEQGDSAMYLCASSLESSGRGEQYFGPGTRLTVT.

The genes are TRBV7-3 and TRBJ1-6, with D possibly being TRBD1 (6 bases). Germline CDR1 reads SGHTA; CDR2 reads FQGTGA. Trimming took 3 bases from V and 9 from J, leaving 12 bases between them. This CDR3 has 14 residues. In nucleotides, the CDR3 is TGTGCCAGCAGCTTGAGGGGGGGTAGTTCACCCCTCCACTTT. Protein sequence: CASSLRGGSSPLHF.